Listed here are 17 T cell receptor beta chains from one sample, sequenced in a study of blood T cells in healthy people across ages. Then a second PCR, running about 6 to 12 cycles, was carried out with a sample-barcoded 5' primer and a J-beta primer mix. TCRdb re-analysed the 5' RACE reads in MiXCR, keeping a single row per CDR3 protein. The data show roughly 680,000 distinct CDR3 sequences, with under 25% seen just once and roughly 3.9% held by the top ten. Sequenced: blood. All receptors come from a man aged 65-85 years in good health.

This clonotype was seen repeatedly, ten times or more. The junction shows a germline mismatch at one end, possibly a read error. V is TRBV20-1 and J is TRBJ2-7, with TRBD1 identical over 9 bases. The CDR3 is 12 residues long. Germline V gives CDR1 DFQATT, CDR2 SNEGSKA (reference sequence). The CDR3 nucleotides read TGCAGTGCTAGTCCCACAGGGGGCTCGATCCAATTC. Protein sequence: CSASPTGGSIQF.

This clonotype was counted only a few times. V and J are TRBV12-3 or TRBV12-4 and TRBJ1-2, with a tentative D call TRBD1 (5 bases). The CDR3 is 13 residues long. V dropped 3 bases and J dropped 8 bases, with 13 bases sitting between them. Written as DNA, the CDR3 is TGTGCCAGCAGTTTGACCGGGGAGGGGGGCTACACCTTC. As protein: CASSLTGEGGYTF.

This clonotype was recorded at least ten times. The V gene is TRBV6-5, the J gene TRBJ2-6, with 10 bases matching TRBD1. Germline CDR1 is MNHEY and CDR2 is SVGAGI. With 4 bases clipped from V and 0 bases from J, the junction kept 9 bases outside the gene matches. This CDR3 region has 19 residues. DNA for the CDR3: TGTGCCAGCAGTTCCCCCAAAGGGACAGGGGACTCTGGGGCCAACGTCCTGACTTTC. Its translation: CASSSPKGTGDSGANVLTF.

This clonotype was counted between two and nine times. V gene TRBV5-1 combines with J gene TRBJ2-5; 10 bases fit TRBD2. Germline V gives CDR1 SGHRS, CDR2 YFSETQ. The J segment lost 4 bases and the V segment lost 2 bases, leaving 8 bases of the junction unmatched. This CDR3 is 16 amino acids long. The CDR3 sequence: CASSFGTSERAETQYF. The CDR3 DNA reads TGCGCCAGCAGCTTCGGGACTAGCGAGAGAGCAGAGACCCAGTACTTC.

V and J are TRBV6-2 or TRBV6-3 and TRBJ2-2; 9 bases match TRBD2. Germline V gene sequence: CDR1 MNHEY, CDR2 SVGEGT. CDR3 size: 18 residues. Germline trimming cut 0 bases from V and 1 base from J; bases unmatched to any gene: 6. Here the CDR3 reads CASSYSLFSGRNTGELFF. CDR3 DNA: TGTGCCAGCAGTTACTCGCTTTTTAGCGGGAGGAACACCGGGGAGCTGTTTTTT.

V is TRBV2 and J is TRBJ1-3; D call uncertain. Germline lookup yields CDR1 SNHLY and CDR2 FYNNEI. With 1 base removed from V and 3 bases from J, the gap between germline ends came to 4 bases. The length of the CDR3 is 13 residues. In DNA form, the CDR3 reads TGTGCCAGCAGTGAAGAGGTTGGAAACACCATATATTTT. It is translated as CASSEEVGNTIYF.

The chain combines TRBV10-3 with TRBJ1-1; D is ambiguous. The CDR3 extends over 11 amino acids. Looked up from germline, CDR1 is ENHRY and CDR2 is SYGVKD. Trimming removed 4 bases from V and 7 bases from J, with 7 bases in between. The CDR3: CAISGRNEAFF. The CDR3 region has the DNA TGTGCCATCAGTGGAAGAAATGAAGCTTTCTTT.

This clonotype turned up a few times. The V and J genes are TRBV5-1 and TRBJ2-1, with 8 bases that match TRBD1. This CDR3 is 16 amino acids long. Germline CDR1 SGHRS, CDR2 YFSETQ. After removal of 4 bases from V and 4 bases from J, the junction contained 10 bases not matched to a gene. The CDR3 DNA reads TGCGCCAGCAGCCGGATCGGACAGGGCCCTTACAATGAGCAGTTCTTC. Its translation is CASSRIGQGPYNEQFF.

V is TRBV7-2 and J is TRBJ1-6, with a tentative D call TRBD1 (6 bases). The CDR3 consists of 14 residues. Trimming cost V 0 bases and J 9 bases, with 9 bases left between them. CDR1 and CDR2 (germline): SGHTA, FQGNSA. For the CDR3, the DNA is TGTGCCAGCAGCTTAGCGAAACAGGGTTCACCCCTCCACTTT. It specifies CASSLAKQGSPLHF.

The chain carries TRBV11-2 and TRBJ2-7; unclear D gene. There are 13 residues in the CDR3. V was shortened by 3 bases and J by 6 bases, with 12 bases between the two germline ends. Germline V gene data show CDR1 as SGHAT and CDR2 as FQNNGV. The CDR3 region has the DNA TGTGCCAGCAGCTTCATCTCGTCGCTCGAGCAGTACTTC. Translation gives CASSFISSLEQYF.

The chain joins TRBV5-1 to TRBJ2-7; D ambiguous. The CDR3 totals 16 residues. Germline V gene lookup returns CDR1 SGHRS and CDR2 YFSETQ. Trimming removed 0 bases from V and 3 bases from J, with 16 bases in between. CDR3 nucleotide sequence: TGCGCCAGCAGCTTGGGGGTTTCAAGGGCAAGCTACGAGCAGTACTTC. This translates into CASSLGVSRASYEQYF.

Comments on this clonotype: At one end the junction does not follow the germline gene, possibly because of a read error. The V call is TRBV2, the J call TRBJ2-5; D is perhaps TRBD2 (6 bases). The CDR3 is 15 residues long. Germline lookup yields CDR1 SNHLY and CDR2 FYNNEI. For the CDR3, the DNA is TGTGCCAGCAGTGGGACCTCAGGGTCACGGGAGACCCTGTACTTC. Its translation is CASSGTSGSRETLYF.

V usage is TRBV29-1 and J usage is TRBJ2-2; 7 bases line up with TRBD1. The V segment lost 4 bases and the J segment 4 bases; nucleotides outside the gene matches: 3. The CDR3 sequence is 13 residues long. Germline CDR1 SQVTM, CDR2 ANQGSEA. The CDR3: CSVGQGVTGELFF. For the CDR3, the DNA is TGCAGCGTTGGACAGGGAGTCACCGGGGAGCTGTTTTTT.

The chain links TRBV5-1 to TRBJ2-5; D tentatively fits TRBD1 or TRBD2 (7 bases each). There are 14 residues in the CDR3. The germline V gene has CDR1 SGHRS and CDR2 YFSETQ. Trimming cost V 3 bases and J 5 bases, with 14 bases left between them. CDR3 sequence reads: CASSSTGEGETQYF. The DNA of the CDR3 is TGCGCCAGCAGCTCTACAGGGGAGGGGGAGACCCAGTACTTC.

This clonotype was observed once. The chain carries TRBV5-6 and TRBJ2-7, with D unresolved. Germline lookup yields CDR1 SGHDT and CDR2 YYEEEE. The CDR3 consists of 12 residues. The V gene lost 0 bases and the J gene lost 7 bases, with 8 bases spanning the gap. CDR3 region: CASSLDWEEQYF. The CDR3 DNA reads TGTGCCAGCAGCTTGGACTGGGAAGAGCAGTACTTC.

This clonotype was counted between two and nine times. The chain has TRBV20-1 and TRBJ2-3; 9 bases are a match to TRBD2. J gave up 0 bases and V 3 bases, and 4 bases lay outside the gene matches. Germline-derived CDR1 and CDR2 are DFQATT and SNEGSKA (reference sequence). The CDR3 is 15 residues long. The CDR3 protein is CSARTSGTSTDTQYF. The DNA of the CDR3 is TGCAGTGCTAGGACTAGCGGTACTAGCACAGATACGCAGTATTTT.

The chain links TRBV5-5 to TRBJ2-7, with TRBD2 matching over 8 bases. Trimming removed 4 bases from V and 5 bases from J; junction bases left unmatched: 14. CDR3 size: 16 residues. Germline CDR1 reads SGHKS; CDR2 reads YYEKEE (reference sequence). The CDR3: CASSAGRALSYDEQYF. CDR3 nucleotide sequence: TGTGCCAGCAGCGCCGGGAGGGCCCTGTCTTACGACGAGCAGTACTTC.